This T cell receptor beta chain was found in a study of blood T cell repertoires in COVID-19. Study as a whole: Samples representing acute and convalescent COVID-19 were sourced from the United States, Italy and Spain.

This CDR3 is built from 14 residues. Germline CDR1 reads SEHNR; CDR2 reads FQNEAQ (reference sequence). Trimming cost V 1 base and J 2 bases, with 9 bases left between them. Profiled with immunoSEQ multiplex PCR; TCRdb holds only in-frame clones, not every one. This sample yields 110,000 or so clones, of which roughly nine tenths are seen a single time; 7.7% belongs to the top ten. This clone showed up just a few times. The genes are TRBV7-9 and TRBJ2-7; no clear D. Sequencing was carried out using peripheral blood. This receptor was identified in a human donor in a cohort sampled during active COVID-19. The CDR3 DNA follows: TGTGCCAGCAGCTTAGGTGGCAGTCCCTACGAGCAGTACTTC. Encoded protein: CASSLGGSPYEQYF.